A selection of T cell receptor beta chains follows, all from one sample in a study of Ad26.COV2.S vaccination and SARS-CoV-2 variants. The data were produced by immunoSEQ multiplex PCR, yet TCRdb's version contains in-frame clones alone and is incomplete. The sample lists around 350,000 clones, around 83% occurring once. The sample consisted of peripheral blood, taken in a trial of Ad26.COV2.S vaccine versus placebo. These receptors came from a person aged 18 to 65 who received the Ad26.COV2.S COVID-19 vaccine or a placebo. CDR3s include the opening cysteine and the closing phenylalanine or tryptophan. Fields, in order: D gene, V gene, clone size, J gene, CDR3 protein, CDR3 DNA. D genes are given only for firm matches. Clone size appears in some rows only: once, few, many, or a class for an expanded clone.

.	TRBV28	.	TRBJ1-4	CASVTGPLAGLTNEKLFF	TGTGCCAGCGTGACCGGACCCTTGGCGGGTTTAACTAATGAAAAACTGTTTTTT
.	TRBV25-1	.	TRBJ2-5	CASSLPGVQETQYF	TGTGCCAGCAGCCTCCCGGGAGTGCAAGAGACCCAGTACTTC
TRBD1	TRBV6-5	.	TRBJ2-7	CASSLDRGVYEQYF	TGTGCCAGCAGTCTCGACAGGGGCGTGTACGAGCAGTACTTC
.	TRBV18	.	TRBJ1-1	CASHQQNTEAFF	TGTGCCAGCCACCAGCAGAACACTGAAGCTTTCTTT
.	TRBV9	.	TRBJ2-1	CASSPLDRTSNEQFF	TGTGCCAGCAGCCCACTAGATAGGACGAGCAATGAGCAGTTCTTC
.	TRBV5-4	.	TRBJ2-7	CASSLAGSVYEQYF	TGTGCCAGCAGCTTGGCCGGCAGCGTCTACGAGCAGTACTTC
.	TRBV4-1	.	TRBJ1-5	CASSQVDHQPQHF	TGCGCCAGCAGCCAAGTCGACCACCAGCCCCAGCATTTT
TRBD1	TRBV6-5	.	TRBJ2-3	CASSQTGQSTDTQYF	TGTGCCAGCAGCCAAACGGGACAGAGCACAGATACGCAGTATTTT
TRBD2	TRBV6-1	.	TRBJ2-3	CASSVSSGGRTSTDTQYF	TGTGCCAGCAGTGTTTCTAGCGGGGGGCGGACTAGCACAGATACGCAGTATTTT
.	TRBV2	.	TRBJ2-7	CASSEQGYEQYF	TGTGCCAGCAGTGAACAGGGCTACGAGCAGTACTTC
TRBD1	TRBV25-1	.	TRBJ2-3	CASSDGTGWSDTQYF	TGTGCCAGCAGTGATGGGACAGGCTGGTCAGATACGCAGTATTTT
.	TRBV6-2/TRBV6-3	.	TRBJ2-3	CASSPLRQSTDTQYF	TGTGCCAGCAGTCCACTCAGACAGTCCACAGATACGCAGTATTTT
.	TRBV7-2	.	TRBJ1-1	CASSRGRAVVTEAFF	TGTGCCAGCAGTCGGGGGAGGGCTGTGGTCACTGAAGCTTTCTTT
TRBD2	TRBV7-9	.	TRBJ2-3	CASTQGLAGVLDTQYF	TGTGCCAGCACCCAAGGACTAGCGGGAGTGTTGGATACGCAGTATTTT
.	TRBV18	.	TRBJ2-3	CASSPPSGSTDTQYF	TGTGCCAGCTCACCACCCTCCGGTAGCACAGATACGCAGTATTTT
TRBD2	TRBV3-1/TRBV3-2	.	TRBJ2-1	CASSPRLAGGLNEQFF	TGTGCCAGCAGCCCCCGACTAGCGGGGGGATTAAATGAGCAGTTCTTC
.	TRBV12-3/TRBV12-4	.	TRBJ2-1	CASSLVYNEQFF	TGTGCCAGCAGTTTAGTTTACAATGAGCAGTTCTTC
.	TRBV7-8	.	TRBJ2-3	CASSLVGGVRGADTQYF	TGTGCCAGCAGCTTAGTCGGGGGCGTTAGGGGTGCAGATACGCAGTATTTT
TRBD1	TRBV28	.	TRBJ1-5	CASSFLDRVNQPQHF	TGTGCCAGCAGTTTTCTGGACAGGGTCAATCAGCCCCAGCATTTT
TRBD1	TRBV5-1	few	TRBJ2-7	CASSLGGGGYEQYF	TGCGCCAGCAGCTTGGGAGGGGGCGGCTACGAGCAGTACTTC
TRBD1	TRBV7-9	.	TRBJ2-7	CASSRGQGAYEQYF	TGTGCCAGCAGCCGCGGACAGGGGGCGTACGAGCAGTACTTC
.	TRBV19	.	TRBJ2-1	CASSIIKGRNEQFF	TGTGCCAGTAGTATTATTAAAGGGAGAAATGAGCAGTTCTTC
.	TRBV28	.	TRBJ1-3	CASSLRWNSGNTIYF	TGTGCCAGCAGTTTAAGGTGGAACTCTGGAAACACCATATATTTT
.	TRBV28	.	TRBJ1-2	CASSFRAVGNYGYTF	TGTGCCAGCAGTTTCCGGGCCGTCGGGAATTATGGCTACACCTTC
TRBD2	TRBV7-9	few	TRBJ2-1	CASSLVLAPHNEQFF	TGTGCCAGCAGCTTAGTACTAGCGCCTCACAATGAGCAGTTCTTC
.	TRBV30	.	TRBJ1-1	CAWRRGGRTRDTEAFF	TGTGCCTGGAGAAGGGGCGGACGAACAAGAGACACTGAAGCTTTCTTT
TRBD1	TRBV28	.	TRBJ1-5	CASRDRGKGNQPQHF	TGTGCCAGCAGGGACAGGGGGAAGGGCAATCAGCCCCAGCATTTT
.	TRBV9	.	TRBJ2-2	CASSPGGTLNTGELFF	TGTGCCAGCAGCCCAGGGGGGACACTGAACACCGGGGAGCTGTTTTTT
.	TRBV27	.	TRBJ2-2	CASSGSRNTGELFF	TGTGCCAGCAGCGGTAGCAGGAACACCGGGGAGCTGTTTTTT
.	TRBV9	.	TRBJ2-7	CASSVDELESYEQYF	TGTGCCAGCAGCGTAGATGAACTGGAATCCTACGAGCAGTACTTC
.	TRBV27	few	TRBJ1-1	CASRWIGGNTEAFF	TGTGCCAGCAGATGGATAGGGGGGAACACTGAAGCTTTCTTT
.	TRBV4-3	.	TRBJ1-2	CASSPSPGVPYGYTF	TGCGCCAGCAGTCCCTCGCCGGGGGTACCCTATGGCTACACCTTC
.	TRBV9	.	TRBJ1-2	CASSLRVGTYGYTF	TGTGCCAGCAGCCTACGGGTAGGCACCTATGGCTACACCTTC
TRBD1	TRBV27	.	TRBJ1-1	CASSFHRGRNTEAFF	TGTGCCAGCAGTTTTCACAGGGGTAGGAACACTGAAGCTTTCTTT
.	TRBV6-2/TRBV6-3	.	TRBJ2-1	CASSRTEENYNEQFF	TGTGCCAGCAGTCGGACAGAGGAAAATTACAATGAGCAGTTCTTC
TRBD2	TRBV6-5	.	TRBJ2-1	CASRDPGTVLAGEFF	TGTGCCAGCAGGGATCCCGGGACGGTTCTAGCGGGCGAATTCTTC
.	TRBV3-1/TRBV3-2	.	TRBJ1-1	CASSQEEGKTEAFF	TGTGCCAGCAGCCAAGAGGAAGGGAAGACTGAAGCTTTCTTT
.	TRBV29-1	.	TRBJ1-1	CSVVGGLTLNTEAFF	TGCAGCGTCGTCGGTGGGCTTACGTTGAACACTGAAGCTTTCTTT
.	TRBV5-1	.	TRBJ2-7	CASSLAAGEGEQYF	TGCGCCAGCAGCTTGGCGGCAGGGGAAGGCGAGCAGTACTTC
TRBD1	TRBV28	.	TRBJ2-7	CASSSRTGVPSLDEQYF	TGTGCCAGCAGTTCGCGGACAGGGGTCCCATCCCTTGACGAGCAGTACTTC
.	TRBV7-9	few	TRBJ1-1	CASLGTEAFF	TGTGCCAGCTTGGGGACTGAAGCTTTCTTT
.	TRBV10-3	.	TRBJ2-1	CAITTDSSYNEQFF	TGTGCCATCACCACGGACAGTTCCTACAATGAGCAGTTCTTC
.	TRBV15	.	TRBJ1-5	CATSRDRQDNQPQHF	TGTGCCACCAGCAGAGATCGACAGGACAATCAGCCCCAGCATTTT
.	TRBV2	few	TRBJ2-7	CASSEEYFREQYF	TGTGCCAGCAGCGAAGAGTATTTCCGGGAGCAGTACTTC
TRBD1	TRBV2	.	TRBJ2-7	CASSYLTGQGQVRGQYF	TGTGCCAGCAGTTACCTGACGGGACAGGGCCAGGTACGCGGGCAGTACTTC
.	TRBV7-9	.	TRBJ2-1	CASSIIPPRRDTLRNEQFF	TGTGCCAGCAGCATAATTCCCCCCCGGAGGGACACACTCCGCAATGAGCAGTTCTTC
TRBD2	TRBV5-6	.	TRBJ2-5	CASSLGLADQETQYF	TGTGCCAGCAGCTTAGGACTAGCGGATCAAGAGACCCAGTACTTC
TRBD1	TRBV3-1/TRBV3-2	.	TRBJ1-1	CASSHSGQAAEAFF	TGTGCCAGCAGCCACAGCGGACAGGCTGCTGAAGCTTTCTTT
.	TRBV21-1	.	TRBJ2-2	CASSKEPDSATGELFF	TGTGCCAGCAGCAAAGAGCCGGACAGCGCGACCGGGGAGCTGTTTTTT
TRBD1	TRBV7-9	.	TRBJ2-2	CTSSFGQGMNTGELFF	TGTACCAGCAGCTTCGGACAGGGGATGAACACCGGGGAGCTGTTTTTT
.	TRBV6-2/TRBV6-3	.	TRBJ2-2	CASSYINTGELFF	TGTGCCAGCAGTTATATAAACACCGGGGAGCTGTTTTTT
TRBD1	TRBV19	.	TRBJ1-5	CASSRTGYSNQPQHF	TGTGCCAGTAGCCGGACAGGTTATAGCAATCAGCCCCAGCATTTT
.	TRBV28	.	TRBJ2-7	CASEGSSYEQYF	TGTGCCAGCGAGGGTTCCTCCTACGAGCAGTACTTC
TRBD1	TRBV5-6	.	TRBJ1-1	CASSLLQGAEAFF	TGTGCCAGCAGCTTGTTACAGGGGGCTGAAGCTTTCTTT
.	TRBV19	.	TRBJ1-2	CASSIMGADYGYTF	TGTGCCAGTAGTATTATGGGGGCAGACTATGGCTACACCTTC
TRBD2	TRBV29-1	.	TRBJ2-1	CSAALAGGPRNEQFF	TGCAGCGCGGCACTAGCGGGGGGGCCTCGCAATGAGCAGTTCTTC
TRBD2	TRBV28	.	TRBJ2-3	CASSVAGYTDTQYF	TGTGCCAGCAGCGTAGCGGGGTACACAGATACGCAGTATTTT
TRBD2	TRBV6-5	.	TRBJ2-7	CASSYFTSGHYEQYF	TGTGCCAGCAGTTACTTCACTAGCGGCCACTACGAGCAGTACTTC
TRBD2	TRBV7-2	.	TRBJ2-3	CASSYSGASTDTQYF	TGTGCCAGCAGCTATAGCGGGGCTAGCACAGATACGCAGTATTTT